This TCR beta chain emerged from a study of graft-versus-host responses after intestinal transplantation. Turning to the study itself: The study gave all recipients anti-thymocyte globulin induction, then tacrolimus and steroids for about 3 years.

The protocol was immunoSEQ multiplex PCR, while the TCRdb copy is restricted to in-frame clones and leaves out a portion. The sample contains tens of thousands of clones, over 80% of which appear only once. As for this clone: Its antigen is currently unknown.

V lost 3 bases, J lost 7 bases, and 6 bases lay in between. The length of the CDR3 is 12 residues. Germline loops: CDR1 MDHEN, CDR2 SYDVKM. Regarding the study as a whole: With peak circulating GvH clone levels came an association with early post-transplant HvG declines. Researchers found GvH clones in recipient marrow, and some showed up first in ileum or blood.

This clonotype was obtained from a human donor who was the organ donor for an intestinal transplant. This chain joins TRBV28 and TRBJ2-2, with a weak D call TRBD2 (5 bases). This specimen consisted of unstimulated CD8+ T cells sorted from spleen or lymph node cells, obtained before transplant. The CDR3 DNA follows: TGTGCCAGCAGTTTTGAGGGCGGGGAGCTGTTTTTT. Residues: CASSFEGGELFF.